The 9 T cell receptor beta chains listed next were all sequenced from one sample in a study of T cell clones after liver transplantation. Repertoires were generated with immunoSEQ multiplex PCR, while TCRdb's copy carries only in-frame clones and drops some. The sample has tens of thousands of clones, roughly 83% seen once. Sequences were derived from CD4+ T cells from blood, sampled at the 22-month timepoint. These receptors were obtained from a human patient who received a liver transplant. Part of the T cell pool may stem from the graft donor.

This clone has only one observation. This chain joins TRBV6-1 and TRBJ1-4, with unresolved D. The germline V gene encodes CDR1 MNHNS and CDR2 SASEGT. This CDR3 has 11 amino acids. The V gene lost 6 bases and the J gene lost 5 bases, with 4 bases spanning the gap. CDR3 in DNA: TGTGCCAGCAGGGAGAATGAAAAACTGTTTTTT. Its protein is CASRENEKLFF.

The gene calls are TRBV11-2 and TRBJ2-7; 8 nucleotides line up with TRBD2. The CDR3 runs 16 residues. Germline V lookup: CDR1 SGHAT, CDR2 FQNNGV. V trimming: 5 bases; J trimming: 4 bases; junction bases outside the gene matches: 13. For the CDR3, the DNA is TGTGCCAGCAGCCTCTCTACTAGCGGCATTTTTTACGAGCAGTACTTC. As protein: CASSLSTSGIFYEQYF.

The chain carries TRBV28 and TRBJ2-7, with D possibly being TRBD2 (6 bases). The V gene's germline CDR1 is MDHEN and CDR2 SYDVKM. There are 14 residues in the CDR3. The germline V and J ends were trimmed by 2 bases and 7 bases, with 15 bases remaining between them. The CDR3 protein is CASSLGGAPAEQYF. In DNA form, the CDR3 reads TGTGCCAGCAGTTTAGGAGGGGCCCCAGCAGAGCAGTACTTC.

This sequence joins TRBV5-4 and TRBJ2-1; 9 positions match TRBD2. Germline V lookup: CDR1 SGHNT, CDR2 YYREEE (reference sequence). With V trimmed by 2 bases and J by 4 bases, 4 bases remained unmatched. This CDR3 contains 15 residues. This CDR3 reads CASSFLRGGYNEQFF. CDR3 DNA: TGTGCCAGCAGCTTTTTGCGGGGGGGGTACAATGAGCAGTTCTTC.

The rearrangement joins TRBV12-5 to TRBJ2-7; TRBD1 agrees at 9 bases. The germline gives CDR1 LGHNT, CDR2 FRNRAP. This CDR3 comprises 15 residues. Unmatched junction bases numbered 7, after V lost 1 base and J lost 6 bases. The CDR3 DNA sequence: TGTGCTAGTGGTTTGGGGGACAGGGCTTCGGGCGAGCAGTACTTC. Translated, it gives CASGLGDRASGEQYF. Using reference TRBV12-5 and TRBJ2-7 for the parts outside the CDR3, the full variable domain is DARVTQTPRHKVTEMGQEVTMRCQPILGHNTVFWYRQTMMQGLELLAYFRNRAPLDDSGMPKDRFSAEMPDATLATLKIQPSEPRDSAVYFCASGLGDRASGEQYFGPGTRLTVT.

This clone appeared once. The gene calls are TRBV29-1 and TRBJ2-7; 11 nucleotides align to TRBD2. V was clipped by 5 bases and J by 4 bases; unmatched bases: 19. This CDR3 contains 18 residues. Germline CDR1 and CDR2: SQVTM and ANQGSEA. CDR3 loop: CSVPNPGTSGTAGYEQYF. CDR3 bases: TGCAGCGTTCCGAACCCCGGGACTAGCGGCACAGCGGGATACGAGCAGTACTTC.

V usage is TRBV5-1 and J usage is TRBJ2-1; D gene unclear. This CDR3 is built from 14 residues. CDR1 is SGHRS and CDR2 is YFSETQ in the germline V gene. The V and J ends lost 6 bases and 7 bases respectively, with 17 bases between them. CDR3 sequence (DNA): TGCGCCAGCACCTGGGCCCAACCTTCAAATGAGCAGTTCTTC. It specifies CASTWAQPSNEQFF.

The genes are TRBV5-1 and TRBJ2-7; 8 bases are a match to TRBD2. The CDR3 has 16 amino acids. Germline assignment: CDR1 SGHRS and CDR2 YFSETQ. Trimming removed 7 bases from V and 1 base from J; junction bases left unmatched: 13. CDR3 nucleotides: TGCGCCAGCCACGGGGAAGGAAGCGGGAGATCCTACGAGCAGTACTTC. Protein sequence: CASHGEGSGRSYEQYF.

The rearrangement uses TRBV6-6 and TRBJ1-1; a weak D match, TRBD1 (5 bases). This CDR3 is built from 15 residues. V lost 5 bases, J lost 0 bases, and 13 bases lay in between. Per the germline V gene, CDR1 is MNHNY and CDR2 is SVGAGI (reference sequence). Written as DNA, the CDR3 is TGTGCCAGCAGTGGGGGTTGGGGGGTGAACACTGAAGCTTTCTTT. As protein: CASSGGWGVNTEAFF.